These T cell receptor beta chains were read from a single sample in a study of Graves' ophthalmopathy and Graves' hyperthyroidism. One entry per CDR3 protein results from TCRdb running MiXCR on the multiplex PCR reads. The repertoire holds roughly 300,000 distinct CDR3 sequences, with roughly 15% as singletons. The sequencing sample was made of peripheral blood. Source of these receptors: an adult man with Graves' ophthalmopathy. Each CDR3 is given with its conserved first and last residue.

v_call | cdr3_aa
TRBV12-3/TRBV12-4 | CASTDRFSLVAFF
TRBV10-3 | CAIRERRGDYGYTF
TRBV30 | CAWIKGQGVRFGAFF
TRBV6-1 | CASGGRGSSEQYF
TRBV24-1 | CATTGAQETQYF
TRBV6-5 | CASSYSWTGSQETQYF
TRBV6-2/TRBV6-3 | CASIYGTEAFF
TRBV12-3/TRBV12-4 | CASSTTAGDETQYF
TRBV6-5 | CASSYSGARDETQYF
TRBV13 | CASSLGVDISSGNTIYF
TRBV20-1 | CSAPREQAYEQYF
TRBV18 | CASSLTRDSYGYTF
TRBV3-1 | CASSQGSGAGNSPLHF
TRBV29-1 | CSVVFPGGGEAFF
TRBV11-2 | CASSLGPGLNTEAFF
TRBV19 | CASSINGRQYEQYF
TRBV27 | CASSPHYEQYF
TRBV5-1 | CASSPLSGSAYEQYF
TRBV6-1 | CASISSGSWETQYF
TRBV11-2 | CASSPGTSGGEETQYF
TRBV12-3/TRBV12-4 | CASSFLGIQGDSNQPQHF
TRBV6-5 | CASSYKVNTEAFF
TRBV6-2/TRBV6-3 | CASRGVEVTEAFF
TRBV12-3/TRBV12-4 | CASSRSLRQSNTEAFF
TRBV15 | CATSPRRLGYEQYF
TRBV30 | CAWSVSGSSVEQYF
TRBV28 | CASSLYLGTSTMELFF
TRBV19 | CASSNQKSNYGYTF
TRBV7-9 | CASSLRTGGGETQYF
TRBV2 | CASSEYGLAGDSKQYF
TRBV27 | CASSLSSGTSYNEQFF
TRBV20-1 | CSAEIQGHEQYF
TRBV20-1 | CSARASTDDGYIF
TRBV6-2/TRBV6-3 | CASTPGTSGRYRISYEQYF
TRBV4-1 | CASSPAGRRRKIEAFF
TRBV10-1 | CASSAGMNTGELFF
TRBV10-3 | CAISGDRGSGGYTF
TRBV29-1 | CSVDRGLVTEAFF
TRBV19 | CASSTGLAGGETQYF